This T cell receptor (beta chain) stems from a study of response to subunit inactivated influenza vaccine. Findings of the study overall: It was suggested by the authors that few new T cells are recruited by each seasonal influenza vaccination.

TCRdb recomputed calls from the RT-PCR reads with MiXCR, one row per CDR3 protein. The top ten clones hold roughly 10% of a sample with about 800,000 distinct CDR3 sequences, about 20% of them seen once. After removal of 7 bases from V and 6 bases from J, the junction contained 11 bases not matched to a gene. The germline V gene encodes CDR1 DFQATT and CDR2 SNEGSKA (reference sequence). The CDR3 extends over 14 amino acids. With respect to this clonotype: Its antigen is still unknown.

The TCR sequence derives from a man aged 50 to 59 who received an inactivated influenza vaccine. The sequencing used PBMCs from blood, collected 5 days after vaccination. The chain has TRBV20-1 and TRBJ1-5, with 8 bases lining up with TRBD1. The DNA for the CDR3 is TGCAGTGTCCCCCCGCAGGGGGCTAGTCAGCCCCAGCATTTT. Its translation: CSVPPQGASQPQHF.